The entry below describes one T cell receptor (beta chain). A much larger clone differs from this one at a single base, so this may be a read error. Because it lacks the conserved phenylalanine or tryptophan at the end, this CDR3 is likely a read error. Germline lookup yields CDR1 WNHNN and CDR2 SYGVQD (reference sequence). The CDR3 totals 13 residues. Trimming took 4 bases from V and 2 from J, leaving 8 bases between them. From the PCR reads, TCRdb called clonotypes with MiXCR, one entry per CDR3 protein. The sample has some 85,000 distinct CDR3 sequences; about half are singletons. This sample was included in a study of CDR3 diversity in severe acne.

This chain uses TRBV10-1 with TRBJ1-1; D is perhaps TRBD1 (6 bases). This receptor was taken from a male donor with severe acne vulgaris. The sample comprised blood. The CDR3 nucleotides are TGCGCCAGCAGTGGACAGGCAAACACTGAAGCTTTCTTA. Amino acids: CASSGQANTEAFL.